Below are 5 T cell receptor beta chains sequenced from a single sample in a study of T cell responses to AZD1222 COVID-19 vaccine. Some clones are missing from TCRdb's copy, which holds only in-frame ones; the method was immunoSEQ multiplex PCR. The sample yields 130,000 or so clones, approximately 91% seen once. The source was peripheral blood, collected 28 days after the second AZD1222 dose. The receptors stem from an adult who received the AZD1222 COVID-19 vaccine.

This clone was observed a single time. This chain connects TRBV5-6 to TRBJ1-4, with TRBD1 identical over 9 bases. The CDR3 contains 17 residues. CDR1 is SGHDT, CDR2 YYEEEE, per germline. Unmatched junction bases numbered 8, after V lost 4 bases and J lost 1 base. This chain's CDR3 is CASSAQGAWETNEKLFF. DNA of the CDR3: TGTGCCAGCAGCGCACAGGGGGCATGGGAAACTAATGAAAAACTGTTTTTT.

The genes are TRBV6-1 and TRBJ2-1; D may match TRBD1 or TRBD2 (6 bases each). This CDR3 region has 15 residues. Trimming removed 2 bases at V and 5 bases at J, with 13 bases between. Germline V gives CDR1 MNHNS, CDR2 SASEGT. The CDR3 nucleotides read TGTGCCAGCAGTGAATGGAGGGGGGTCGACAATGAGCAGTTCTTC. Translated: CASSEWRGVDNEQFF.

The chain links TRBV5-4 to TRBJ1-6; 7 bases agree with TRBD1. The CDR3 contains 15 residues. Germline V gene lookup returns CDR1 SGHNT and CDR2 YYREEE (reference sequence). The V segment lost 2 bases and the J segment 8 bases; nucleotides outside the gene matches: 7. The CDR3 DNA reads TGTGCCAGCAGCTTTCTTGGGCAGGGGGATTCACCCCTCCACTTT. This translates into CASSFLGQGDSPLHF.

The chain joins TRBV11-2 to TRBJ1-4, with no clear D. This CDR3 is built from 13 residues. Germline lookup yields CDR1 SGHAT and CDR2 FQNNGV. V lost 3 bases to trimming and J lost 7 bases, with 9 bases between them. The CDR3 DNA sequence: TGTGCCAGCAGCTTTCCGATGGGTGAAAAACTGTTTTTT. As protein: CASSFPMGEKLFF.

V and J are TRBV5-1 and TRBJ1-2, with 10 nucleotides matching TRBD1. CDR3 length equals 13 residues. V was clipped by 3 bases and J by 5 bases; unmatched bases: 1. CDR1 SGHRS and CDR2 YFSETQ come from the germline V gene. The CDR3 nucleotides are TGCGCCAGCAGCTGGGGACAGGGGTATGGCTACACCTTC. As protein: CASSWGQGYGYTF.